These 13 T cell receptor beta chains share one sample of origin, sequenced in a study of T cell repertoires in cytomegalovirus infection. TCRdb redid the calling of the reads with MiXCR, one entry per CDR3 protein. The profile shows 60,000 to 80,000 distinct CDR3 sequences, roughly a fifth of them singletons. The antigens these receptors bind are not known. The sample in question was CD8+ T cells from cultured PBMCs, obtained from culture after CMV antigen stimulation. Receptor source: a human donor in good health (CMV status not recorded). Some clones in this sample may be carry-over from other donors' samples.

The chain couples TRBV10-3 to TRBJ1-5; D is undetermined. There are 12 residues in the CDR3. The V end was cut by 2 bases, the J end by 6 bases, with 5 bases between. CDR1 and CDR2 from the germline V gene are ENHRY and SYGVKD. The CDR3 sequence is CAISEEGQPQHF. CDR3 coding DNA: TGTGCCATCAGTGAGGAAGGTCAGCCCCAGCATTTT.

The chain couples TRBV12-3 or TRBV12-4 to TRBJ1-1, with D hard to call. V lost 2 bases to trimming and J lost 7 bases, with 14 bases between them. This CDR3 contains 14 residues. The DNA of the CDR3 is TGTGCCAGCAGTTTAATCCTGTTGGGAGTTGAAGCTTTCTTT. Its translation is CASSLILLGVEAFF.

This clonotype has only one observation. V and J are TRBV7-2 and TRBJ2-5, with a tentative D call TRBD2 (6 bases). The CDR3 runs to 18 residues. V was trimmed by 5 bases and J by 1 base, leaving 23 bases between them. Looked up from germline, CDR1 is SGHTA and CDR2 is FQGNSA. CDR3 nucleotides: TGTGCCAGCAGCCACCACAGAGCTCCGGGACTTCTCCAAGAGACCCAGTACTTC. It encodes CASSHHRAPGLLQETQYF.

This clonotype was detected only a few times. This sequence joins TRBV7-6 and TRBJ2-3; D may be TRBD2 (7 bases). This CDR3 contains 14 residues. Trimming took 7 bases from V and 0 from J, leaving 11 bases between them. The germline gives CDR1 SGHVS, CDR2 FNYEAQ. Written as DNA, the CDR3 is TGTGCCAGCAAAGGGGGGGGAAGCACAGATACGCAGTATTTT. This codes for CASKGGGSTDTQYF.

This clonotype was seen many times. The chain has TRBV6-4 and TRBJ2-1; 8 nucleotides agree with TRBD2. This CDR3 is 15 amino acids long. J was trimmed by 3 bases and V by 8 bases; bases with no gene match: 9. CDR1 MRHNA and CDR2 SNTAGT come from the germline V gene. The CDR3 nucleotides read TGTGCCAGCGGAGTGGGGCGGGGGGACTACAATGAGCAGTTCTTC. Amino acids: CASGVGRGDYNEQFF.

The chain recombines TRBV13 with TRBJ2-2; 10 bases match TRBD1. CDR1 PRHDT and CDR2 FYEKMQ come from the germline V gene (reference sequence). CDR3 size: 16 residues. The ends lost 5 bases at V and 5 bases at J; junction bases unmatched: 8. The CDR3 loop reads CASSHRWDRGTGELFF. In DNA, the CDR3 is TGTGCCAGCAGCCACCGGTGGGACAGGGGAACCGGGGAGCTGTTTTTT.

In DNA form, the CDR3 reads TGTGCCAGCAGTCAAGGACAGTACAACAATCAGCCCCAGCATTTT. Protein product: CASSQGQYNNQPQHF. The J gene is TRBJ1-5, the V gene TRBV7-2; perhaps TRBD1 as D (6 bases). The CDR3 is made up of 15 amino acids. Germline V gives CDR1 SGHTA, CDR2 FQGNSA. With 6 bases removed from V and 3 bases from J, the gap between germline ends came to 15 bases.

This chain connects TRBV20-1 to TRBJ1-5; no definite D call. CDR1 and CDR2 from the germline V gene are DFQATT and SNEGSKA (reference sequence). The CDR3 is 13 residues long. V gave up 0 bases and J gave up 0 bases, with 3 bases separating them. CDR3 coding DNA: TGCAGTGCTAGAGACAGTAGCAATCAGCCCCAGCATTTT. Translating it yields CSARDSSNQPQHF.

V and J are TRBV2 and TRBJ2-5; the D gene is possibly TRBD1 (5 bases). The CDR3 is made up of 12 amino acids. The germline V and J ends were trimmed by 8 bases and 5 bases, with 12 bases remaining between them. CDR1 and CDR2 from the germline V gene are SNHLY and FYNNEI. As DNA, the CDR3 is TGTGCCAGCGGGGCTATACCCGAGACCCAGTACTTC. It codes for CASGAIPETQYF.

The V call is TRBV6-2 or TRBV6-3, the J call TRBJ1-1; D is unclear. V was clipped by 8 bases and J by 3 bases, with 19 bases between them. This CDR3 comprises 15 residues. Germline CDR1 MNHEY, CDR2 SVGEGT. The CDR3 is CASERKGGYDTEAFF. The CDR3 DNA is TGTGCCAGCGAGCGGAAGGGAGGGTATGACACTGAAGCTTTCTTT.

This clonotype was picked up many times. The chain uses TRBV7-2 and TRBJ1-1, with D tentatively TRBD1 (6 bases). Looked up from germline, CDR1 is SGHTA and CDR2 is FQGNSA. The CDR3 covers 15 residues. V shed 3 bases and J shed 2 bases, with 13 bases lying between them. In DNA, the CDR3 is TGTGCCAGCAGCTTTCGGGCAGGGGAAAACACTGAAGCTTTCTTT. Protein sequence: CASSFRAGENTEAFF.

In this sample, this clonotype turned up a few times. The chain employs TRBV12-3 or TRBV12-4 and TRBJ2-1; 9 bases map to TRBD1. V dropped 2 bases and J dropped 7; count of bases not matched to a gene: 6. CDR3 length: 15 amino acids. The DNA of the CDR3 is TGTGCCAGCAGTTTAATGGGACAGGGTGGAAATGAGCAGTTCTTC. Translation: CASSLMGQGGNEQFF.

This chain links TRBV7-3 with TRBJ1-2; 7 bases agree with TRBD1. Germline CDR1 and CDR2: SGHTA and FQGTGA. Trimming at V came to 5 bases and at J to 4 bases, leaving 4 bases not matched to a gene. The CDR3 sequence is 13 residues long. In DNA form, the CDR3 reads TGTGCCAGCAGCCAGACAGGGACCTATGGCTACACCTTC. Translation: CASSQTGTYGYTF. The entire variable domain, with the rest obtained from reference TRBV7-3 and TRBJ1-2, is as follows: GAGVSQTPSNKVTEKGKYVELRCDPISGHTALYWYRQSLGQGPEFLIYFQGTGAADDSGLPNDRFFAVRPEGSVSTLKIQRTERGDSAVYLCASSQTGTYGYTFGSGTRLTVV.